This entry lists 26 T cell receptor beta chains sequenced from one sample in a study of T cells expressing NK-cell markers. TCRdb re-called the 5' RACE reads and gives one entry per CDR3 protein, without DNA. In all, the sample yields 440,000 or so distinct CDR3 sequences. Sequences were obtained from blood T cells: a sorted CD56 or NKG2C T cell subset, CD4+ or CD8+ T cells, or bulk PBMC T cells (not recorded which). All receptors come from a woman aged 18 to 75 in good health.

The chain uses TRBV12-3 or TRBV12-4 and TRBJ1-3; with no DNA, the TCRdb D assignment of TRBD1 cannot be verified. The CDR3 is 15 residues long. The CDR3 reads CASSSGEYSGNTIYF.

CDR3 loop: CASSPGDVLSGNTIYF. The chain joins TRBV4-2 to TRBJ1-3. CDR3 size: 16 residues. Germline V gene data show CDR1 as LGHNA and CDR2 as YNFKEQ.

The chain carries TRBV11-2 and TRBJ1-6. Germline CDR1 is SGHAT and CDR2 is FQNNGV. This CDR3 region has 12 residues. CDR3 sequence reads: CASSVNSGALHF.

This sequence joins TRBV27 and TRBJ2-3; TCRdb indicates TRBD2, and absent DNA this call remains unverified. Germline V gene lookup returns CDR1 MNHEY and CDR2 SMNVEV (reference sequence). The CDR3 extends over 14 amino acids. This chain's CDR3 is CASSSPLKAGGRYF.

This chain connects TRBV2 to TRBJ2-5. Germline V gene sequence: CDR1 SNHLY, CDR2 FYNNEI. The CDR3 length is 11 residues. The chain's CDR3 is CASSGTGTQYF.

The rearrangement links TRBV20-1 to TRBJ2-7; without DNA, the TCRdb call of TRBD2 cannot be checked. Germline V gene lookup returns CDR1 DFQATT and CDR2 SNEGSKA (reference sequence). The CDR3 is 14 amino acids. CDR3 region: CSARLHRAPYEQYF.

This chain connects TRBV11-1 to TRBJ2-1; absent DNA, TCRdb's TRBD1 call cannot be checked. The CDR3 runs to 16 residues. Germline V CDR1 and CDR2: SGHAT, FQDESV (reference sequence). This CDR3 reads CASSVWDRGFDNEQFF.

The chain carries TRBV27 and TRBJ1-2; the D call of TRBD1 rests on TCRdb alone, since no DNA is present to check it. Germline assignment: CDR1 MNHEY and CDR2 SMNVEV (reference sequence). There are 15 residues in the CDR3. This chain's CDR3 is CASRTKTGPGYGYTF.

The chain combines TRBV27 with TRBJ1-2; the D call of TRBD1 rests on TCRdb alone, since no DNA is present to check it. The CDR3 is 16 amino acids. The V gene's germline CDR1 is MNHEY and CDR2 SMNVEV (reference sequence). The CDR3 sequence: CASSLSIAGSAYGYTF.

The chain links TRBV3-1 to TRBJ2-2; the TCRdb D gene call, TRBD2, has no DNA to confirm it. Germline V CDR1 and CDR2: LGHDT, YNNKEL (reference sequence). The CDR3 is made up of 18 amino acids. CDR3: CASSQEERAATNTGELFF.

This chain connects TRBV10-3 to TRBJ2-1; TCRdb gives TRBD2 as the D gene, but with no DNA this cannot be confirmed. The CDR3 extends over 13 amino acids. Germline CDR1 ENHRY, CDR2 SYGVKD. CDR3 sequence reads: CAINAGEINEQFF.

The chain couples TRBV4-3 to TRBJ2-5. The CDR3 runs 13 residues. The V gene's germline CDR1 is LGHNA and CDR2 YSLEER. The CDR3 spells CASSQDMRETQYF.

This chain uses TRBV4-3 with TRBJ1-1; no DNA is available, so the TRBD1 call from TCRdb remains unchecked. This CDR3 has 16 amino acids. In germline, CDR1 is LGHNA, CDR2 YSLEER. The CDR3 region is CASSQDMGQAGTEAFF.

This chain links TRBV20-1 with TRBJ2-5; TCRdb's assignment of TRBD1 cannot be checked, as there is no DNA. Germline assignment: CDR1 DFQATT and CDR2 SNEGSKA (reference sequence). The CDR3 sequence is 16 residues long. CDR3 protein: CSARTPFGGVQETQYF.

The chain employs TRBV7-8 and TRBJ2-7; the D call from TCRdb, TRBD1, cannot be confirmed without DNA. The CDR3 covers 14 residues. Per the germline V gene, CDR1 is SGHVS and CDR2 is FQNEAQ. CDR3 residues: CASSFGHSSYEQYF.

The V and J genes are TRBV27 and TRBJ2-5; there is no DNA to check the TCRdb D call of TRBD1. The germline CDR1 and CDR2 sequences are MNHEY and SMNVEV (reference sequence). The CDR3 runs 16 residues. This CDR3 reads CASSPLRQGAGETQYF.

The rearrangement links TRBV12-5 to TRBJ1-2. The CDR3 has 14 residues. The germline V gene encodes CDR1 LGHNT and CDR2 FRNRAP. The CDR3 region is CASGLVQGSEGYTF.

The V call is TRBV4-1, the J call TRBJ1-1; TCRdb gives TRBD1 as the D gene, but with no DNA this cannot be confirmed. This CDR3 has 15 amino acids. The germline gives CDR1 MGHRA, CDR2 YSYEKL. CDR3 protein: CASSQEGQGGTEAFF.

The rearrangement joins TRBV7-2 to TRBJ2-3; TCRdb lists TRBD1, though no DNA is available to test this call. This CDR3 region has 16 residues. From germline, CDR1 is SGHTA and CDR2 FQGNSA. CDR3 loop: CASSAGRLPVWDTQYF.

This chain links TRBV7-9 with TRBJ2-2. The CDR3 is 15 amino acids. From germline, CDR1 is SEHNR and CDR2 FQNEAQ (reference sequence). CDR3 loop: CASIVSRKNTGELFF. The full variable domain, with the rest looked up from reference TRBV7-9 and TRBJ2-2, is DTGVSQNPRHKITKRGQNVTFRCDPISEHNRLYWYRQTLGQGPEFLTYFQNEAQLEKSRLLSDRFSAERPKGSFSTLEIQRTEQGDSAMYLCASIVSRKNTGELFFGEGSRLTVL.

The genes are TRBV5-5 and TRBJ1-1; the D call from TCRdb, TRBD1, cannot be confirmed without DNA. The germline gives CDR1 SGHKS, CDR2 YYEKEE (reference sequence). CDR3 length equals 15 residues. The CDR3 loop reads CASSTEPQGSTEAFF.

The chain recombines TRBV6-2 or TRBV6-3 with TRBJ2-1; checking the TCRdb D call of TRBD1 is not possible without DNA. This CDR3 region has 13 residues. Germline V gene lookup returns CDR1 MNHEY and CDR2 SVGEGT. CDR3 in amino acids: CASSKDRDNEQFF.

The chain joins TRBV11-2 to TRBJ1-1. CDR3 length equals 14 residues. CDR1 and CDR2 from the germline V gene are SGHAT and FQNNGV. The CDR3 protein is CASSLDILNTEAFF.

The V gene is TRBV12-3 or TRBV12-4, the J gene TRBJ2-5; TCRdb reports TRBD2, a call that lacks DNA to check it against. The CDR3 sequence is 17 residues long. This CDR3 is CASRYMGLASTQETQYF.

V usage is TRBV6-2 or TRBV6-3 and J usage is TRBJ1-1. The CDR3 spans 18 residues. Germline loops: CDR1 MNHEY, CDR2 SVGEGT. This chain's CDR3 is CASSPSRSLRGGNTEAFF.

This chain connects TRBV11-2 to TRBJ2-1; the TCRdb D gene call, TRBD2, has no DNA to confirm it. Germline lookup yields CDR1 SGHAT and CDR2 FQNNGV. The CDR3 totals 15 residues. This CDR3 is CASSSTRGSWNEQFF.